The 23 T cell receptor beta chains below were found in one sample sequenced in a study of long-term antiretroviral therapy in people with HIV. At survey level, the immunoSEQ assay was run in its v3.0 version. Method: immunoSEQ multiplex PCR; TCRdb's copy keeps in-frame clones and lacks some. Of tens of thousands of clones listed, around four fifths are singletons. This sample comprised unsorted PBMCs, obtained 0.3 years after starting antiretroviral therapy. Receptors were obtained from a man between 18 and 35 years old with HIV.

V is TRBV27 and J is TRBJ2-1; 11 bases fit TRBD2. The CDR3 spans 14 residues. Germline CDR1 MNHEY, CDR2 SMNVEV (reference sequence). The J segment lost 5 bases and the V segment lost 7 bases, leaving 4 bases of the junction unmatched. CDR3 amino acids: CASTSSGGHNEQFF. CDR3 coding DNA: TGTGCCAGCACTTCTAGCGGGGGGCACAATGAGCAGTTCTTC.

The chain carries TRBV27 and TRBJ2-7; weak D call: TRBD1 (6 bases). This CDR3 spans 15 amino acids. CDR1 MNHEY and CDR2 SMNVEV come from the germline V gene (reference sequence). Trimming left V 6 bases short and J 1 base short, with 16 bases between. CDR3 sequence: CASSVGHKRSYEQYF. The CDR3 nucleotides are TGTGCCAGCAGCGTGGGACATAAAAGGTCCTACGAGCAGTACTTC.

The chain employs TRBV20-1 and TRBJ1-5; a possible D gene is TRBD1 (5 bases). The CDR3 extends over 11 amino acids. V shed 6 bases and J shed 5 bases, with 8 bases lying between them. Germline-derived CDR1 and CDR2 are DFQATT and SNEGSKA (reference sequence). The CDR3 here is CSARGDQPQHF. CDR3 sequence (DNA): TGCAGTGCGAGGGGTGATCAGCCCCAGCATTTT.

The gene calls are TRBV29-1 and TRBJ1-1, with 7 bases lining up with TRBD1. V lost 1 base and J lost 7; bases outside the gene matches: 6. The germline V gene encodes CDR1 SQVTM and CDR2 ANQGSEA. This CDR3 has 13 residues. The CDR3 reads CSVEGGTEHEAFF. In DNA form, the CDR3 reads TGCAGCGTTGAAGGCGGGACAGAGCATGAAGCTTTCTTT.

The chain is built from TRBV5-6 and TRBJ1-2; tentatively, D is TRBD1 (5 bases). The CDR3 spans 15 residues. The ends were cut back, 3 bases at V and 5 bases at J, with 17 bases in the middle. Per the germline V gene, CDR1 is SGHDT and CDR2 is YYEEEE. The CDR3 bases are TGTGCCAGCAGCTGGGGGTTCGTGGGTGAATATGGCTACACCTTC. This translates into CASSWGFVGEYGYTF.

This sequence joins TRBV13 and TRBJ2-7; D remains ambiguous. The V gene's germline CDR1 is PRHDT and CDR2 FYEKMQ (reference sequence). CDR3 length: 12 amino acids. V shed 5 bases and J shed 6 bases, with 11 bases lying between them. The CDR3 DNA is TGTGCCAGCAGCCGTCAGGCGCCCGAGCAGTACTTC. Its protein is CASSRQAPEQYF.

The V and J genes are TRBV29-1 and TRBJ2-7, with D hard to call. Germline loops: CDR1 SQVTM, CDR2 ANQGSEA. The CDR3 loop spans 13 amino acids. The V and J ends lost 3 bases and 4 bases respectively, with 13 bases between them. The CDR3 sequence is CSVEDPRNYEQYF. The CDR3 DNA is TGCAGCGTTGAGGATCCAAGGAATTACGAGCAGTACTTC.

This chain connects TRBV7-2 to TRBJ1-4; D is uncertain. Deletions cut 0 bases from V and 5 bases from J, with 4 bases between. Germline CDR1 and CDR2: SGHTA and FQGNSA. This CDR3 comprises 13 residues. DNA of the CDR3: TGTGCCAGCAGCTTAGCGGGAAATGAAAAACTGTTTTTT. Translating it yields CASSLAGNEKLFF. The variable domain in full, with the rest retrieved from reference TRBV7-2 and TRBJ1-4, is GAGVSQSPSNKVTEKGKDVELRCDPISGHTALYWYRQSLGQGLEFLIYFQGNSAPDKSGLPSDRFSAERTGGSVSTLTIQRTQQEDSAVYLCASSLAGNEKLFFGSGTQLSVL.

This chain joins TRBV30 and TRBJ2-3; D gene ambiguous. The CDR3 sequence is 11 residues long. CDR1 and CDR2 (germline): GTSNPN, SVGIG (reference sequence). Trimming took off 4 bases at V and 11 bases at J, with 13 bases between the two ends. The CDR3 coding sequence is TGTGCCTGGACTGCTGGAGAGGTGCAGTATTTT. Translating gives CAWTAGEVQYF. The full variable domain, its missing parts supplied by reference TRBV30 and TRBJ2-3, is SQTIHQWPATLVQPVGSPLSLECTVEGTSNPNLYWYRQAAGRGLQLLFYSVGIGQISSEVPQNLSASRPQDRQFILSSKKLLLSDSGFYLCAWTAGEVQYFGPGTRLTVL.

This rearrangement joins TRBV5-5 to TRBJ2-3; 7 bases agree with TRBD1. Trimming cost V 4 bases and J 1 base; bases outside gene matches: 6. This CDR3 has 15 amino acids. The germline gives CDR1 SGHKS, CDR2 YYEKEE (reference sequence). The DNA for the CDR3 is TGTGCCAGCAGCAGACAGGGTCCTGGCACAGATACGCAGTATTTT. It specifies CASSRQGPGTDTQYF.

Here the CDR3 DNA reads TGTGCCAGCAGTGATCTTCCGGGGGGCTGGAATGAAAAACTGTTTTTT. Encoded protein: CASSDLPGGWNEKLFF. The rearrangement joins TRBV25-1 to TRBJ1-4; D may be TRBD1 (6 bases). Germline CDR1 is MGHDK and CDR2 is SYGVNS. V lost 3 bases and J 5 bases, leaving 16 bases between the germline ends. This CDR3 comprises 16 residues.

The chain recombines TRBV7-9 with TRBJ2-7, with D perhaps matching TRBD1 (5 bases). The CDR3 has 14 residues. The germline CDR1 and CDR2 sequences are SEHNR and FQNEAQ (reference sequence). The V and J ends lost 1 base and 4 bases respectively, with 11 bases between them. The CDR3 coding sequence is TGTGCCAGCAGCTTAGGAAAAGGGGTTTACGAGCAGTACTTC. Its translation is CASSLGKGVYEQYF.

The CDR3 spells CASSLGQIYGYTF. The DNA of the CDR3 is TGCGCCAGCAGCTTGGGGCAGATATATGGCTACACCTTC. This chain links TRBV5-1 with TRBJ1-2; D is unclear. Per germline, CDR1 SGHRS and CDR2 YFSETQ. The CDR3 sequence is 13 residues long. The ends were cut back, 0 bases at V and 5 bases at J, with 8 bases in the middle. The entire variable domain, with the rest obtained from reference TRBV5-1 and TRBJ1-2, is as follows: KAGVTQTPRYLIKTRGQQVTLSCSPISGHRSVSWYQQTPGQGLQFLFEYFSETQRNKGNFPGRFSGRQFSNSRSEMNVSTLELGDSALYLCASSLGQIYGYTFGSGTRLTVV.

The chain uses TRBV30 and TRBJ1-1; D might be TRBD1 (6 bases). The CDR3 totals 13 residues. CDR1 is GTSNPN and CDR2 is SVGIG in the germline V gene (reference sequence). Trimming cost V 6 bases and J 5 bases, with 16 bases left between them. As DNA, the CDR3 is TGTGCCTGCATACAGGGCCCCTGGACTGAAGCTTTCTTT. This sequence encodes CACIQGPWTEAFF.

The V and J genes are TRBV18 and TRBJ1-5, with D unresolved. V lost 4 bases to trimming and J lost 3 bases, with 13 bases between them. The CDR3 sequence is 15 residues long. Looked up from germline, CDR1 is KGHSH and CDR2 is LQKENI. The CDR3 sequence is CASSHRGFLNQPQHF. The CDR3 region has the DNA TGTGCCAGCTCACACCGGGGATTTCTCAATCAGCCCCAGCATTTT.

The V gene is TRBV27, the J gene TRBJ2-2, with 8 bases identical to TRBD1. The CDR3 covers 15 residues. The V segment lost 8 bases and the J segment 1 base; nucleotides outside the gene matches: 6. The germline V gene has CDR1 MNHEY and CDR2 SMNVEV (reference sequence). The CDR3 nucleotides are TGTGCCAGCCGGTCCGGGACAGGGAACACCGGGGAGCTGTTTTTT. It is translated as CASRSGTGNTGELFF.

V gene TRBV5-1 combines with J gene TRBJ2-7; no reliable D call. V was clipped by 4 bases and J by 3 bases, with 8 bases between them. The CDR3 spans 12 residues. Per the germline V gene, CDR1 is SGHRS and CDR2 is YFSETQ. The CDR3 DNA reads TGCGCCAGCAGCGTCGACCTCTACGAGCAGTACTTC. The encoded protein is CASSVDLYEQYF.

V and J are TRBV11-2 and TRBJ2-7, with D maybe TRBD2 (6 bases). Germline-derived CDR1 and CDR2 are SGHAT and FQNNGV. The length of the CDR3 is 14 residues. Trimming took off 5 bases at V and 2 bases at J, with 13 bases between the two ends. The CDR3 sequence is CASSPGTAPYEQYF. The DNA of the CDR3 is TGTGCCAGCAGCCCCGGGACTGCACCCTACGAGCAGTACTTC.

On this clone: Other DNA sequences in the sample encode the same CDR3. The rearrangement uses TRBV19 and TRBJ2-2, with D perhaps TRBD1 (5 bases). There are 14 residues in the CDR3. Germline V gene data show CDR1 as LNHDA and CDR2 as SQIVND (reference sequence). Deletions cut 4 bases from V and 3 bases from J, with 9 bases between. The DNA of the CDR3 is TGTGCCAGTAGTACAGGGATGGACACCGGGGAGCTGTTTTTT. Its translation: CASSTGMDTGELFF.

The CDR3 reads CASSTGTKETQYF. As DNA, the CDR3 is TGTGCCAGCAGCACCGGGACAAAAGAGACCCAGTACTTC. The chain employs TRBV5-6 and TRBJ2-5, with D maybe TRBD1 (6 bases). The V end was cut by 4 bases, the J end by 3 bases, with 10 bases between. The CDR3 has 13 amino acids. Germline V lookup: CDR1 SGHDT, CDR2 YYEEEE.

The chain employs TRBV5-4 and TRBJ1-2, with D possibly matching TRBD1 (6 bases). This CDR3 has 14 residues. Germline V gives CDR1 SGHNT, CDR2 YYREEE (reference sequence). Trimming took off 4 bases at V and 8 bases at J, with 18 bases between the two ends. For the CDR3, the DNA is TGTGCCAGCAGCCTCGTTGGGACACTAGGAGGCTACACCTTC. Its protein is CASSLVGTLGGYTF.

The gene calls are TRBV6-6 and TRBJ2-7; TRBD2 might be the D (5 bases). CDR3 length: 13 amino acids. V dropped 0 bases and J dropped 4 bases, with 7 bases sitting between them. Germline CDR1 is MNHNY and CDR2 is SVGAGI (reference sequence). CDR3 nucleotides: TGTGCCAGCAGTTACTCGCGAGGGTACGAGCAGTACTTC. Translation gives CASSYSRGYEQYF.

The genes are TRBV5-5 and TRBJ1-2; D not certain. V lost 4 bases, J lost 0 bases, and 10 bases lay in between. Germline V lookup: CDR1 SGHKS, CDR2 YYEKEE (reference sequence). The length of the CDR3 is 14 residues. The CDR3 nucleotides read TGTGCCAGCAGCCTCGCGCATGCTAACTATGGCTACACCTTC. This translates into CASSLAHANYGYTF.